The clone carrying this TCR beta chain appeared once. The authors took PBMCs from 10 ml fresh peripheral blood. RNA transcripts provided the source from which TCR beta CDR3 regions were amplified. HTBI primers were employed in a first-round RT-PCR of the TCR CDR3. In TCRdb, the multiplex PCR reads were re-called with MiXCR into one record per CDR3 protein. Among over 500,000 distinct CDR3 sequences listed, 17% were seen once. After removal of 5 bases from V and 2 bases from J, the junction contained 10 bases not matched to a gene. The CDR3 length is 16 residues. Germline V gene sequence: CDR1 MNHNS, CDR2 SASEGT. This entry is derived from a study of T cells in Graves' hyperthyroidism and ophthalmopathy.

The sequenced sample was blood. The rearrangement links TRBV6-1 to TRBJ2-3; 7 bases agree with TRBD1. The source of this sequence is a woman under 30 with Graves' ophthalmopathy. The CDR3: CASSPRTGWVTDTQYF. The DNA for the CDR3 is TGTGCCAGCAGTCCTAGGACAGGCTGGGTCACAGATACGCAGTATTTT.